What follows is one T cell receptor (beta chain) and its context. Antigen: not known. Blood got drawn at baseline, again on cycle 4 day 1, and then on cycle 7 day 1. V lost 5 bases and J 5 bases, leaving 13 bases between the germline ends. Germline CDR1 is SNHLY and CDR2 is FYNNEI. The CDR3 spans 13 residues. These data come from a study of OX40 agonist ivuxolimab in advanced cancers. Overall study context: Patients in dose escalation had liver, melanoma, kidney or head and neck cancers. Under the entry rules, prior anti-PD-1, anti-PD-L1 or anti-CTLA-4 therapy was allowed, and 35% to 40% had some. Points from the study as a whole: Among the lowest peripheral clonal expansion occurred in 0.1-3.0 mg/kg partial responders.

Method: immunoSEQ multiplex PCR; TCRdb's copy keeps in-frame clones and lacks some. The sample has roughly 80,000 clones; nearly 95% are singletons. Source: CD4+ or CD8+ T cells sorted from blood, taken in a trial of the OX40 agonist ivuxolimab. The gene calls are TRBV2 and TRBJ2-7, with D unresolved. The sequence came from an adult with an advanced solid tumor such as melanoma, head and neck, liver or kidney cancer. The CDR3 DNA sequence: TGTGCCAGCAGTCAAAACGTCCGGGACGAGCAGTACTTC. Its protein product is CASSQNVRDEQYF.